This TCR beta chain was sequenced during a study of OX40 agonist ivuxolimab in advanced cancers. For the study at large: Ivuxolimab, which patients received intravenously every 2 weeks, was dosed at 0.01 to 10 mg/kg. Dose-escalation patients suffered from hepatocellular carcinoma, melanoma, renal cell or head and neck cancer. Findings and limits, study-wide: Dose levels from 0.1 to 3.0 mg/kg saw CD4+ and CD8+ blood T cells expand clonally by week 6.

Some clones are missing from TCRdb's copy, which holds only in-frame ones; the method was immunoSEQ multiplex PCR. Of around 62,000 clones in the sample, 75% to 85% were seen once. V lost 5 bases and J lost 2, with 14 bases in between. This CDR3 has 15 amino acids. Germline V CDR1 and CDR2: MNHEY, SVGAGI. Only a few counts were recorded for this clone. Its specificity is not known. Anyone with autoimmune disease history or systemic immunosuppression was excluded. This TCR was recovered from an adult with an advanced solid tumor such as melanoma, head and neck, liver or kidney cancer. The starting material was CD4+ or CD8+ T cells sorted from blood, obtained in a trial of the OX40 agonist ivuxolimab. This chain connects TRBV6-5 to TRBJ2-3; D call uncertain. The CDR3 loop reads CASSLRNRATDTQYF. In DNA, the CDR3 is TGTGCCAGCAGTCTCAGGAATCGGGCCACAGATACGCAGTATTTT.